Listed below are T cell receptor beta chains from one sample, sequenced in a study of T cells in Graves' hyperthyroidism and ophthalmopathy. Via MiXCR, TCRdb re-called the multiplex PCR reads, giving one row per CDR3 protein. The table records approximately 530,000 distinct CDR3 sequences, 16% of them present only once. Input material: blood. Receptor source: a woman aged 18-29 years with Graves' hyperthyroidism. CDR3s include the opening cysteine and the closing phenylalanine or tryptophan. Each record gives: V gene, D gene, J gene, clone size, CDR3 DNA, CDR3 protein. The D gene is left open where the match is weak. Clone size appears in some rows only: once, few, many, or a class for an expanded clone.

TRBV4-1	TRBD1	TRBJ2-7	.	TGCGCCAGCAGCCACACTCTCTCACAGGGGTCCTACGAGCAGTACTTC	CASSHTLSQGSYEQYF
TRBV2	TRBD2	TRBJ2-1	.	TGTGCCAGCAGGACTAGCGAGTGGTCCGGCTACAATGAGCAGTTCTTC	CASRTSEWSGYNEQFF
TRBV25-1	TRBD1	TRBJ1-4	few	TGTGCCAGCAGTGAACCCGGACAGGGTACTGAAAAACTGTTTTTT	CASSEPGQGTEKLFF
TRBV12-3/TRBV12-4	.	TRBJ1-6	.	TGTGCCAGCAGCCCCTCAGGGGTAGGGTCACCCCTCCACTTT	CASSPSGVGSPLHF
TRBV3-1	.	TRBJ2-3	many	TGTGCCAGCAGCGCAGCCCTTGGGGGGGCGCGAGCAGATACGCAGTATTTT	CASSAALGGARADTQYF
TRBV7-2	TRBD2	TRBJ2-1	.	TGTGCCAGCAGCTTAAGGAGTGCTAGCGGTGATGAGCAGTTCTTC	CASSLRSASGDEQFF
TRBV4-3	.	TRBJ2-7	many	TGCGCCAGCAGCCAGCGCAGGGGCGACGAGCAGTACTTC	CASSQRRGDEQYF
TRBV6-1	.	TRBJ1-1	.	TGTGCCAACACTGAAGCTTTCTTT	CANTEAFF
TRBV27	TRBD1	TRBJ2-3	many	TGTGCCAGCAGTTCGAGTCAGGGGGCGAGGTATACGCAGTATTTT	CASSSSQGARYTQYF
TRBV20-1	.	TRBJ2-7	.	TGCAGTGCTAGAAGAACAGGGACGGTCGAGCAGTACTTC	CSARRTGTVEQYF
TRBV2	.	TRBJ1-1	many	TGTGCCAGCAGTGTTGGCGGGGTCACTGAAGCTTTCTTT	CASSVGGVTEAFF
TRBV18	.	TRBJ1-1	.	TGTGCCAGCTCCCCACCCTCAGCGAACACTGACGCTTTCTTT	CASSPPSANTDAFF
TRBV2	.	TRBJ2-2	.	TGTGCCAGCAGTAAAGGCGACAGATACACCGGGGAGCTGTTTTTT	CASSKGDRYTGELFF
TRBV7-2	TRBD2	TRBJ2-5	many	TGTGCCAGCAGCCCGACTAGCGGGGGGGCGGGGACCCAGTACTTC	CASSPTSGGAGTQYF
TRBV24-1	TRBD2	TRBJ2-1	many	TGTGCCACCAGTGACCAAGGGACTAGCGGGAGGTGGGCTGAGCAGTTCTTC	CATSDQGTSGRWAEQFF
TRBV24-1	TRBD1	TRBJ2-1	many	TGTGCCACCAGTGTTACACCCCCGAGACAGGGGGCCAATGAGCAGTTCTTC	CATSVTPPRQGANEQFF
TRBV5-1	.	TRBJ2-1	many	TGCGCCAGCAGCTCCGATGGGTGGGAGGACAATGAGCAGTTCTTC	CASSSDGWEDNEQFF
TRBV2	TRBD2	TRBJ2-1	many	TGTGCCAGCCGAAGTTATGGCGGGAGGGACAATGAGCAGTTCTTC	CASRSYGGRDNEQFF
TRBV3-1	TRBD2	TRBJ2-5	.	TGTGCCAGCAGCCCCCGGGACTATCAAGAGACCCAGTACTTC	CASSPRDYQETQYF
TRBV5-1	TRBD1	TRBJ2-6	many	TGCGCCAGCAGCCCGGGACAGGGGGCGAGTGGGGCCAACGTCCTGACTTTC	CASSPGQGASGANVLTF
TRBV6-5	TRBD2	TRBJ2-2	many	TGTGCCAGCAGACGGACTAGCGGGGGGCCGAACACCGGGGAGCTGTTTTTT	CASRRTSGGPNTGELFF
TRBV29-1	TRBD2	TRBJ2-1	few	TGCAGCGTTGCGGGCGGGGGGCCGTCCTACAATGAGCAGTTCTTC	CSVAGGGPSYNEQFF
TRBV27	TRBD2	TRBJ2-1	.	TGTGCCAGCAGACGTATACCGGGACGCATCGGGGGGGAGCAGTTCTTC	CASRRIPGRIGGEQFF
TRBV5-1	.	TRBJ1-1	many	TGCGCCAGCAGCAAACAGGGAGGGAGAAACACTGAAGCTTTCTTT	CASSKQGGRNTEAFF
TRBV5-1	.	TRBJ1-1	many	TGCGCCAGCAGCTTGTTCACCGGACGGAGGGACACTGAAGCTTTCTTT	CASSLFTGRRDTEAFF
TRBV6-1	.	TRBJ1-3	many	TGTGCCAGCAGTTACAAATGGGGATCTCGAAACACCATATATTTT	CASSYKWGSRNTIYF
TRBV7-3	.	TRBJ2-3	many	TGTGCCAGCAGCCCAACAGGGCCTTCAGGCACAGATACGCAGTATTTT	CASSPTGPSGTDTQYF
TRBV4-1	.	TRBJ1-1	.	TGCGCCAGCAGCCAGCCGTCCATGATCGAAGCTTTCTTT	CASSQPSMIEAFF
TRBV28	.	TRBJ2-3	many	TGTGCCAGCAGGTTTGGAGGGAGCCCGAATTTTAAGCAGTATTTT	CASRFGGSPNFKQYF
TRBV7-2	.	TRBJ1-2	many	TGTGCCAGCAGCTCCCTCAGGGATGGCTACACCTTC	CASSSLRDGYTF
TRBV20-1	.	TRBJ1-5	.	TGCAGTGCTAGTGAGGGGGGCGAGAGGCCCCAGCATTTT	CSASEGGERPQHF
TRBV15	TRBD1	TRBJ2-7	many	TGTGCCACCAGCAAACAGGGGGTAGGGGAGCAGTACTTC	CATSKQGVGEQYF
TRBV7-2	TRBD2	TRBJ2-5	.	TGTGCCAGCAGCCCCCTTGCTAGCGGGAGGGCCGGGTACCAAGAGACCCAGTACTTC	CASSPLASGRAGYQETQYF
TRBV6-5	.	TRBJ1-1	few	TGTGCCAGCAGTTACGGCCAGGGGACCACTGAAGCTTTCTTT	CASSYGQGTTEAFF
TRBV25-1	.	TRBJ1-6	.	TGTGCCAGCAGTGAGGTGATTAATTCACCCCTCCACTTT	CASSEVINSPLHF
TRBV11-2	.	TRBJ2-3	.	TGTGCCAGCAGCTTTCCATTCGCCAGGCCTAGCACAGATACGCAGTATTTT	CASSFPFARPSTDTQYF
TRBV6-1	.	TRBJ1-4	.	TGTGCCAGCAGGGGACCCCGGGAAAAACTGTTTTTT	CASRGPREKLFF
TRBV6-1	TRBD1	TRBJ2-7	few	TGTGCCAGCAGTGAGGGACAGGGGGCTTCCTACGAGCAGTACTTC	CASSEGQGASYEQYF
TRBV5-1	.	TRBJ2-7	once	TGCGCCAGCAGCCCATCAGCACGGACAAGGACCTACGAGCAGTACTTC	CASSPSARTRTYEQYF
TRBV19	.	TRBJ1-5	.	TGTGCCAGTAGTATAGATGTCCAGAGGGGGGAAGAACAGCCCCAGCATTTT	CASSIDVQRGEEQPQHF